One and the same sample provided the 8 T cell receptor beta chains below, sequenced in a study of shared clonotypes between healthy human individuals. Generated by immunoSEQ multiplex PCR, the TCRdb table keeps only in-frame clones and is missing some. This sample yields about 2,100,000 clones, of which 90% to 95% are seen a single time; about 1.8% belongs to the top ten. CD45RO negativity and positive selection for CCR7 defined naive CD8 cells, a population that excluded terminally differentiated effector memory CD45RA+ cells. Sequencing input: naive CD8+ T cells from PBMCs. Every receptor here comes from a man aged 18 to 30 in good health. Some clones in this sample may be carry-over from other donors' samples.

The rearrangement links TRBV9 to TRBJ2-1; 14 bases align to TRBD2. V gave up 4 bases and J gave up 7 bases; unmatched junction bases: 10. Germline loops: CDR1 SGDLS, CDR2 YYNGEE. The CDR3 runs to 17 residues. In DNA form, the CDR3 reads TGTGCCAGCAGCAAAGGACTAGCGGGAGGAACGATGAATGAGCAGTTCTTC. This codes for CASSKGLAGGTMNEQFF.

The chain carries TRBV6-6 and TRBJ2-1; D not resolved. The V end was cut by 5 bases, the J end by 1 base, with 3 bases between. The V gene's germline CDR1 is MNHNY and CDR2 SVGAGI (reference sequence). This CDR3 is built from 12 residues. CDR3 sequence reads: CASSVSYNEQFF. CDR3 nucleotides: TGTGCCAGCAGTGTATCCTACAATGAGCAGTTCTTC.

The CDR3 nucleotides read TGTGCCAGCAGCTGGGGGAGCTCCTACAATGAGCAGTTCTTC. Translated: CASSWGSSYNEQFF. The rearrangement links TRBV5-4 to TRBJ2-1; D is perhaps TRBD1 or TRBD2 (5 bases each). V gave up 3 bases and J gave up 0 bases, with 7 bases separating them. Germline CDR1 SGHNT, CDR2 YYREEE (reference sequence). The CDR3 contains 14 residues. The variable domain in full, completed from reference TRBV5-4 and TRBJ2-1, reads ETGVTQSPTHLIKTRGQQVTLRCSSQSGHNTVSWYQQALGQGPQFIFQYYREEENGRGNFPPRFSGLQFPNYSSELNVNALELDDSALYLCASSWGSSYNEQFFGPGTRLTVL.

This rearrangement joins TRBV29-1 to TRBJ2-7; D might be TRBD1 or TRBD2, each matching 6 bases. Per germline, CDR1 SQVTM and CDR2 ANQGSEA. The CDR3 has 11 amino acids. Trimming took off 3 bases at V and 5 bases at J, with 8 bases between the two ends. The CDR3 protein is CSVEEGDEQYF. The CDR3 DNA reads TGCAGCGTTGAGGAGGGGGACGAGCAGTACTTC.

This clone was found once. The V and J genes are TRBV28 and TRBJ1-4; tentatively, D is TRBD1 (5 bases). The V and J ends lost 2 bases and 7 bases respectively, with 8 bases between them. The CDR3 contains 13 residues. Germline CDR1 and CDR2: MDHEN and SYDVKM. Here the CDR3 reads CASSLQGGEKLFF. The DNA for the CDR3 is TGTGCCAGCAGTTTACAGGGAGGTGAAAAACTGTTTTTT.

In DNA, the CDR3 is TGTGCCAGCAGCGGGGGGACTACTCAATACAATGAGCAGTTCTTC. As protein: CASSGGTTQYNEQFF. The rearrangement links TRBV7-9 to TRBJ2-1, with TRBD2 matching 7 bases. The CDR3 is 15 residues long. The V gene end was trimmed by 5 bases and the J gene end by 4 bases; junction bases not matched to a gene: 8. Germline CDR1 SEHNR, CDR2 FQNEAQ (reference sequence).

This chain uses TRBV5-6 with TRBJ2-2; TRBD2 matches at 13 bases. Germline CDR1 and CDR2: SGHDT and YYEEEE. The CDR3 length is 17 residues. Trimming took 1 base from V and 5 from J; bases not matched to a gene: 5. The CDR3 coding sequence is TGTGCCAGCAGCTTGAGGACTAGCGGGAGTGGAACCGGGGAGCTGTTTTTT. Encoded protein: CASSLRTSGSGTGELFF.

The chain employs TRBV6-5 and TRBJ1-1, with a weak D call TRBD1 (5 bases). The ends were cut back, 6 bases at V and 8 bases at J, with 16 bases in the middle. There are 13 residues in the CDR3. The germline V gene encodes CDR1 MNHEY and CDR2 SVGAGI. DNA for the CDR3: TGTGCCAGCAGCCTGGACGTAGGACAAGAAGCTTTCTTT. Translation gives CASSLDVGQEAFF.